The clone carrying this TCR beta chain appeared a few times. Primers used in a second PCR of roughly 7 to 12 cycles were a sample-barcoded 5' primer and a J-beta primer mix. Each CDR3 protein is one row after TCRdb ran MiXCR on the 5' RACE reads. The sample contains about 1.5 million distinct CDR3 sequences, around 40% of which appear only once. The sample belongs to a study of blood T cells in healthy people across ages. No fewer than 5.5 micrograms of total RNA were isolated from every sample. The CDR3 has 13 amino acids. Between the trimmed V and J ends, which lost 5 bases and 2 bases, there was a span of 8 bases. CDR1 is SGHTA, CDR2 FQGNSA, per germline.

Sequencing used blood. The genes are TRBV7-2 and TRBJ2-3, with D unclear. The origin of this receptor is a young woman in good health. The CDR3 region has the DNA TGTGCCAGCAGCCAAGTATACACAGATACGCAGTATTTT. Its protein product is CASSQVYTDTQYF. The full variable domain, in which reference TRBV7-2 and TRBJ2-3 provide the parts outside the CDR3, is GAGVSQSPSNKVTEKGKDVELRCDPISGHTALYWYRQSLGQGLEFLIYFQGNSAPDKSGLPSDRFSAERTGGSVSTLTIQRTQQEDSAVYLCASSQVYTDTQYFGPGTRLTVL.